This TCR beta chain was recorded in a study of memory CD4+ T cells and cytomegalovirus serostatus. Across the study: Donors were healthy Belgian adults, 10 or so CMV seropositive and 20 to 25 seronegative.

Remarks on this clone: The antigen is undetermined.

Method: immunoSEQ multiplex PCR; TCRdb's copy keeps in-frame clones and lacks some. The data hold 50,000 to 75,000 clones, with approximately 85% observed a single time. Findings and limits, study-wide: A US-trained random forest predicted CMV serostatus with median AUC 0.91.

Per germline, CDR1 SNHLY and CDR2 FYNNEI. V was shortened by 3 bases and J by 7 bases, with 16 bases between the two germline ends. CDR3 length: 16 amino acids. The sort gate was single viable CD3+CD4+CD8-CD45RO+ cells for memory CD4+ T cells. This receptor was identified in an adult in good health and CMV-seronegative. The genes are TRBV2 and TRBJ1-6; tentatively, D is TRBD1 (6 bases). The sequencing input was memory CD4+ T cells from blood. CDR3 protein: CASSDDRTKPNSPLHF. The CDR3, as DNA: TGTGCCAGCAGTGATGACAGGACAAAACCAAATTCACCCCTCCACTTT.